The subject of this entry is one T cell receptor beta chain. The sample is drawn from a study of blood T cell repertoires in COVID-19. This CDR3 comprises 13 residues. The V end was cut by 1 base, the J end by 4 bases, with 8 bases between. CDR1 and CDR2 from the germline V gene are GTSNPN and SVGIG (reference sequence). Using immunoSEQ multiplex PCR, the repertoire was profiled, and TCRdb retains in-frame clones only, with some absent. The data hold 210,000 or so clones, with over 75% observed a single time. This receptor was identified in a man aged 40-50 years with active or convalescent COVID-19. The rearrangement uses TRBV30 and TRBJ1-5; maybe TRBD1 (6 bases). Sequenced sample: peripheral blood. The CDR3 sequence: CAWSGQVNQPQHF. CDR3 DNA sequence: TGTGCCTGGAGTGGACAGGTGAATCAGCCCCAGCATTTT. Complete variable domain (other parts from reference TRBV30 and TRBJ1-5): SQTIHQWPATLVQPVGSPLSLECTVEGTSNPNLYWYRQAAGRGLQLLFYSVGIGQISSEVPQNLSASRPQDRQFILSSKKLLLSDSGFYLCAWSGQVNQPQHFGDGTRLSIL.